This TCR beta chain was sequenced in a study of T cells in Graves' hyperthyroidism and ophthalmopathy (dated by TCRdb to about 2019). Concerning the study at large: Peripheral blood was sampled at the time of initial diagnosis, prior to any treatment. To identify distinguishing TCR V-J signatures, a discovery cohort of around 98 patients was used, comprising fewer than 45 with Graves' ophthalmopathy and some 60 with stable Graves' hyperthyroidism. An independent validation cohort of fewer than 20 hyperthyroidism patients and 17 patients who later progressed to ophthalmopathy tested prospective prediction of ophthalmopathy. The 95 to 100 discovery patients were randomly divided into training and test sets at a 7:3 ratio. The study also compared thyroid tissue and blood T-cell repertoires from roughly six Graves' hyperthyroidism patients. Once sampling was done, hyperthyroidism patients were given methimazole at a starting dose of 30 mg daily, whereas ophthalmopathy patients were given high-dose intravenous methylprednisolone. According to the paper, TCR Vbeta CDR3 sequencing was carried out on 120 to 150 peripheral blood samples, which came from fewer than 50 ophthalmopathy, under 85 hyperthyroidism and about 17 progressor patients.

Amplification of TCR beta CDR3 regions was carried out from RNA transcripts. For the first round of RT-PCR on the TCR CDR3, the HTBI primer set was used together with the Qiagen OneStep RT-PCR kit. Libraries were constructed in a second round of multiplex PCR, after which size selection and purification were performed. Sequencing of the libraries was done on an Illumina HiSeq2000 using paired-end 100 bp reads. In the original analysis: SOAPnuke was used to process the raw data, with reads discarded if the reads contained adapters or uncalled bases, had a mean Phred below 15, or lacked an exact constant-primer or identifier match. High-quality paired reads were merged with COPE v1.2.5, and unique nucleotide sequences were defined as clonotypes. MiTCR v1.1 was used to align clonotypes to the IMGT TRBV, TRBD and TRBJ reference segments. Analysis was restricted to V-J combinations with a frequency above 0.0001, which covered about 99% of repertoires. A TCS score was defined as the ratio of F50 (clonal expansion) to E x V (chaos), with BLOSUM62-based TCRdist applied between CDR3 peptides within each V-J. Welch's t-statistics and random forest reduced around 550 V-J features to some 14, which were used in a naive Bayes classifier (R e1071). TCRdb trimmed public reads at Q25 via fastp, called clones via MiXCR and kept in-frame beta chains. Rows with one shared CDR3 protein collapse into an entry with the most common genes and DNA. None of the V and J calls come from the authors' own analysis; TCRdb made them. The sample contains 650,000 to 850,000 distinct CDR3 sequences, around 20% of them found a single time. The top ten constitute 16% of the sample.

Study-level results and caveats: During validation, the model predicted progression to ophthalmopathy a median of approximately 6.5 months ahead of onset, with around 70% sensitivity and almost 75% specificity. No statistical method was used to fix the sample size in advance, and group allocation was not hidden from the investigators. In cross-validation, a model built on a 13 V-J signature told ophthalmopathy apart from stable hyperthyroidism with approximately 90% sensitivity and approximately 81% specificity, and in testing the same model reached 80%/75%. Most expanded thyroid clonotypes (frequency above 0.001) were also detected in blood, suggesting blood repertoires may reflect thyroid immune responses.

Hyperthyroidism patients were newly diagnosed, had a disease duration of under 2 months, and were aged 18 to 65 years. The study excluded patients with uncontrolled infections, other autoimmune diseases, pregnancy or lactation. Diagnoses relied on clinical symptoms, serum thyroxine and TRAb, thyroid ultrasound and orbital computed tomography. Blood from progressor patients was collected at the time of first diagnosis with hyperthyroidism, before any ophthalmopathy symptoms had appeared. Ficoll-Paque density gradient centrifugation was used to isolate PBMCs from 10 ml of fresh peripheral blood. Patients classed as progressors first received a Graves' hyperthyroidism diagnosis and then went on to develop ophthalmopathy during follow-up. Total RNA was extracted using Trizol reagent, and RNA quality was assessed on an Agilent 2100 Bioanalyzer. As regards this clonotype: Its antigen remains unidentified. Base qualities are not recorded, but no much larger clone differs from it by a single base.

Taken from cysteine to phenylalanine, the CDR3 has 16 residues. Left in the record is the CDR3 DNA by itself, 48 bases read in frame from the first base. Based on the germline V gene, the CDR1 and CDR2 sequences are SGHRS and YFSETQ. V and J are truncated by 3 bases and 0 bases respectively, leaving an intervening sequence of 10 bases. The chain is assembled from TRBV5-1 and TRBJ1-6, with the D gene not clear enough to name. Sequences were obtained from blood. The sequence derives from a woman between 50 and 59 years old with Graves' hyperthyroidism that later progressed to Graves' ophthalmopathy. The nucleotides are TGCGCCAGCAGCTCCCAGTCAGGCTCCTATAATTCACCCCTCCACTTT. The translation is CASSSQSGSYNSPLHF.